The source of this T cell receptor (beta chain) is a study of siplizumab effects on memory and regulatory T cells. Broader study findings: Alloreactive sequences tracing back to unstimulated CD4+ memory cells fell significantly with siplizumab.

Details on this clone: Its antigen remains unidentified.

CDR1 is LNHDA, CDR2 SQIVND, per germline (reference sequence). CDR3 length: 15 residues. J gave up 6 bases and V 8 bases, and 8 bases lay outside the gene matches. Libraries were prepared by immunoSEQ multiplex PCR; TCRdb keeps only in-frame clonotypes and omits some of them. Of approximately 100,000 clones in the sample, about 93% were seen once. Sequenced material: Tregs sorted from blood. This receptor was obtained from a human donor in good health. V is TRBV19 and J is TRBJ2-1; TRBD2 aligns across 12 bases. The CDR3 sequence is CASRGSLAGGNEQFF. In nucleotides, the CDR3 is TGTGCCAGTCGAGGTTCACTAGCGGGGGGCAATGAGCAGTTCTTC.